Listed below are T cell receptor beta chains from one sample, sequenced in a study of cytomegalovirus exposure and HLA in healthy donors. Sequenced by immunoSEQ multiplex PCR; TCRdb stores in-frame clones only, minus some. The table includes about 160,000 clones, 75% to 90% detected once. The sample consisted of PBMCs. These receptors came from a male donor in good health and CMV-seropositive. Each CDR3 is given with its conserved first and last residue. Fields, in order: clone size, J gene, D gene, V gene, CDR3 DNA, CDR3 protein. A D gene is named only where the DNA matches it firmly. Clone size is shown for a subset of rows, as once, few, many or a class of expanded clone.

clone_size: NA
j_call: TRBJ2-5
d_call: NA
v_call: TRBV18
cdr3_nt: TGTGCCAGCTCTCTTTCCGGCGGAGAGACCCAGTACTTC
cdr3_aa: CASSLSGGETQYF

clone_size: few
j_call: TRBJ2-7
d_call: NA
v_call: TRBV5-4
cdr3_nt: TGTGCCAGCAGCTTTTCGGCCCGGGACGAGCAGTACTTC
cdr3_aa: CASSFSARDEQYF

clone_size: NA
j_call: TRBJ2-1
d_call: TRBD2
v_call: TRBV11-3
cdr3_nt: TGTGCCAGCAGCCGGACTAGCGGGAGATTCGATGAGCAGTTCTTC
cdr3_aa: CASSRTSGRFDEQFF

clone_size: NA
j_call: TRBJ1-1
d_call: TRBD1
v_call: TRBV18
cdr3_nt: TGTGCCAGCTCACCTGGACAGGGTAACACTGAAGCTTTCTTT
cdr3_aa: CASSPGQGNTEAFF

clone_size: NA
j_call: TRBJ2-6
d_call: TRBD1
v_call: TRBV18
cdr3_nt: TGTGCCAGCTCCCCTGGGACAGGGTCTGGGGCCAACGTCCTGACTTTC
cdr3_aa: CASSPGTGSGANVLTF

clone_size: NA
j_call: TRBJ1-2
d_call: NA
v_call: TRBV11-3
cdr3_nt: TGTGCCAGCAGCTTAGTGACAGGCAGAGCTAACTATGGCTACACCTTC
cdr3_aa: CASSLVTGRANYGYTF

clone_size: NA
j_call: TRBJ2-7
d_call: TRBD1
v_call: TRBV2
cdr3_nt: TGTGCCAGCAGGGGACAGGGGGATTACGAGCAGTACTTC
cdr3_aa: CASRGQGDYEQYF

clone_size: NA
j_call: TRBJ2-5
d_call: NA
v_call: TRBV5-1
cdr3_nt: TGCGCCAGCAGTTCGCGCGAAACAGGGCTAGGTGAGACCCAGTACTTC
cdr3_aa: CASSSRETGLGETQYF

clone_size: NA
j_call: TRBJ2-7
d_call: NA
v_call: TRBV6-4
cdr3_nt: TGTGCCAGCAGTGTCCTAGGAGGCTACGAGCAGTACTTC
cdr3_aa: CASSVLGGYEQYF

clone_size: few
j_call: TRBJ1-2
d_call: NA
v_call: TRBV7-9
cdr3_nt: TGTGCCAGCAACCCATACTTTTATGGCTACACCTTC
cdr3_aa: CASNPYFYGYTF

clone_size: NA
j_call: TRBJ2-2
d_call: TRBD2
v_call: TRBV5-1
cdr3_nt: TGCGCCAGCAGCTTGACTAGCGGGAGGACTGGCCCCGGGGAGCTGTTTTTT
cdr3_aa: CASSLTSGRTGPGELFF

clone_size: few
j_call: TRBJ2-7
d_call: TRBD1
v_call: TRBV7-9
cdr3_nt: TGTGCCAGCAGCTCTCCCGGGCAGGGGGCCTACGAGCAGTACTTC
cdr3_aa: CASSSPGQGAYEQYF

clone_size: NA
j_call: TRBJ2-1
d_call: NA
v_call: TRBV10-3
cdr3_nt: TGTGCCATCAGTGAGGACTACCTAGCGAGGAATGAGCAGTTCTTC
cdr3_aa: CAISEDYLARNEQFF